These 23 T cell receptor beta chains were sequenced from one sample in a study of Graves' ophthalmopathy and Graves' hyperthyroidism. For repertoire sequencing, the TCR beta CDR3 regions were amplified from RNA transcripts. The workflow started with a first-round RT-PCR run with HTBI primers and then moved on to a second-round multiplex PCR. TCRdb re-called the multiplex PCR reads with MiXCR, one entry per CDR3 protein. Found here are around 1,200,000 distinct CDR3 sequences, about 35% of them singletons; the top ten hold around 10%. The source material was peripheral blood or thyroid tissue (not recorded which). Receptors originate from an adult man with Graves' hyperthyroidism.

This clonotype was observed a few times. The gene calls are TRBV27 and TRBJ2-5, with D possibly TRBD2 on 6 matching bases. The V end was cut by 5 bases, the J end by 2 bases, with 12 bases between. CDR1 MNHEY and CDR2 SMNVEV come from the germline V gene (reference sequence). CDR3 length equals 14 residues. The CDR3 sequence is CASSPLAEQETQYF. The DNA of the CDR3 is TGTGCCAGCAGTCCCTTAGCGGAACAAGAGACCCAGTACTTC.

This clonotype was seen at least ten times. The rearrangement links TRBV7-6 to TRBJ2-7, with D possibly TRBD2 on 6 matching bases. Trimming pared 6 bases from V and 2 bases from J, leaving 14 bases between. Germline CDR1 SGHVS, CDR2 FNYEAQ. This CDR3 has 14 residues. The CDR3: CASSGRTIPYEQYF. In DNA form, the CDR3 reads TGTGCCAGCAGTGGGAGGACTATCCCCTACGAGCAGTACTTC.

This clonotype turned up a few times. V gene TRBV5-1 combines with J gene TRBJ1-1; 7 nucleotides line up with TRBD1. The CDR3 extends over 15 amino acids. V lost 1 base and J lost 4; bases outside the gene matches: 7. Germline V gene data show CDR1 as SGHRS and CDR2 as YFSETQ. CDR3 bases: TGCGCCAGCAGCTTGTTTGTACAGGGGTCCACTGAAGCTTTCTTT. Translated, it gives CASSLFVQGSTEAFF.

This clonotype was detected only a few times. A much larger clone differs by one base, so this may be a read error. This chain links TRBV9 with TRBJ1-2; unclear D gene. This CDR3 is 12 amino acids long. In germline, CDR1 is SGDLS, CDR2 YYNGEE. The V gene lost 0 bases and the J gene lost 5 bases, with 5 bases spanning the gap. The CDR3 region is CASSVGRYGYTF. In nucleotides, the CDR3 is TGTGCCAGCAGCGTAGGGCGGTATGGCTACACCTTC. Complete variable domain (other parts from reference TRBV9 and TRBJ1-2): DSGVTQTPKHLITATGQRVTLRCSPRSGDLSVYWYQQSLDQGLQFLIQYYNGEERAKGNILERFSAQQFPDLHSELNLSSLELGDSALYFCASSVGRYGYTFGSGTRLTVV.

This clonotype showed up many times. The chain is built from TRBV29-1 and TRBJ2-7; 7 bases agree with TRBD2. With V trimmed by 2 bases and J by 6 bases, 10 bases remained unmatched. This CDR3 region has 14 residues. The germline V gene has CDR1 SQVTM and CDR2 ANQGSEA. CDR3 region: CSVEFGGTGGEQYF. Written as DNA, the CDR3 is TGCAGCGTTGAATTCGGGGGGACCGGCGGCGAGCAGTACTTC.

This clonotype has only a few counts. The chain carries TRBV6-2 or TRBV6-3 and TRBJ2-5; 9 bases match TRBD1. This CDR3 comprises 16 residues. Germline values: CDR1 MNHEY, CDR2 SVGEGT. The trim removed 6 bases at V and 5 bases at J, leaving 13 bases unmatched. The CDR3, as DNA: TGTGCCAGCAGCCGTCCCGGGACAGGGTTGCAGGAGACCCAGTACTTC. Translation gives CASSRPGTGLQETQYF.

As concerns this clonotype: This may arise from a read error, as a much more abundant clone is one base away. The chain joins TRBV11-2 to TRBJ2-5; TRBD2 aligns across 11 bases. J lost 3 bases, V lost 1 base, and 16 bases had no gene match. Germline CDR1 SGHAT, CDR2 FQNNGV. This CDR3 has 20 amino acids. The CDR3 nucleotides are TGTGCCAGCAGCTTAGTCCCTGCGCCCGTACTAGCGGGGGCCAAAGAGACCCAGTACTTC. Translation: CASSLVPAPVLAGAKETQYF.

A note on this clonotype: This sequence may be a read error, since a much larger clone differs from it by one base. The chain couples TRBV19 to TRBJ1-2; 10 positions agree with TRBD1. The V gene's germline CDR1 is LNHDA and CDR2 SQIVND (reference sequence). This CDR3 spans 13 amino acids. CDR3 residues: CASERDRGYGFTF. The CDR3, as DNA: TGTGCCAGTGAGCGGGACAGGGGATATGGCTTCACCTTC.

The chain employs TRBV25-1 and TRBJ1-1; D is perhaps TRBD1 (5 bases). CDR3 length equals 13 residues. Germline V gene lookup returns CDR1 MGHDK and CDR2 SYGVNS. V dropped 10 bases and J dropped 1 base, with 13 bases sitting between them. The chain's CDR3 is CATRDLANTEAFF. The CDR3 nucleotides are TGTGCCACTCGGGACTTGGCGAACACTGAAGCTTTCTTT.

There are many counts of this clonotype. The chain employs TRBV20-1 and TRBJ2-7, with D possibly being TRBD2 (6 bases). CDR3 length: 11 amino acids. Trimming cost V 5 bases and J 6 bases, with 11 bases left between them. Germline lookup yields CDR1 DFQATT and CDR2 SNEGSKA (reference sequence). The CDR3 loop reads CSAEGLAEQYF. CDR3 coding DNA: TGCAGTGCTGAGGGACTGGCCGAGCAGTACTTC.

The gene calls are TRBV12-3 or TRBV12-4 and TRBJ1-4; D unresolved. The length of the CDR3 is 13 residues. V lost 9 bases, J lost 6 bases, and 14 bases lay in between. CDR3 sequence reads: CASRPSVDEKLFF. DNA for the CDR3: TGTGCCAGTCGGCCGAGCGTCGATGAAAAACTGTTTTTT.

This chain links TRBV7-9 with TRBJ2-5; possible D gene TRBD1, 7 bases. V lost 3 bases to trimming and J lost 7 bases, with 18 bases between them. The CDR3 sequence is 15 residues long. CDR1 SEHNR and CDR2 FQNEAQ come from the germline V gene (reference sequence). CDR3 region: CASSLSTGTGGTQYF. The DNA for the CDR3 is TGTGCCAGCAGCTTGTCGACAGGGACCGGGGGGACCCAGTACTTC. The full variable domain, completed using reference TRBV7-9 and TRBJ2-5, is DTGVSQNPRHKITKRGQNVTFRCDPISEHNRLYWYRQTLGQGPEFLTYFQNEAQLEKSRLLSDRFSAERPKGSFSTLEIQRTEQGDSAMYLCASSLSTGTGGTQYFGPGTRLLVL.

In regard to this clonotype: Because the CDR3 is missing its conserved closing phenylalanine or tryptophan, this is likely a read error. Because the CDR3's place on the DNA is in doubt, the DNA is left out and the CDR3 is given as listed by TCRdb. The J gene is TRBJ1-2, the V gene TRBV11-1; TRBD1, the D gene given by the table, was not confirmed from the DNA. The CDR3 comprises 13 residues, both ends counted. CDR1 SGHAT and CDR2 FQDESV come from the germline V gene (reference sequence). CDR3 in amino acids: CASSPDREGGHTL.

On this clonotype itself: The CDR3 ends on some other residue instead of the conserved phenylalanine or tryptophan, so this is likely a read error. It is unclear where the CDR3 begins or ends on the DNA, so no DNA is shown, and the CDR3 is as TCRdb lists it. The V gene is TRBV2, the J gene TRBJ1-6. The CDR3 contains 8 residues when both ends are counted. Germline values: CDR1 SNHLY, CDR2 FYNNEI. CDR3 amino acids: CASSPRDI.

This clonotype was recorded a few times. The chain combines TRBV30 with TRBJ2-7; TRBD1 matches at 9 bases. The V gene end was trimmed by 4 bases and the J gene end by 2 bases; junction bases not matched to a gene: 3. CDR3 length: 13 residues. Germline values: CDR1 GTSNPN, CDR2 SVGIG (reference sequence). In nucleotides, the CDR3 is TGTGCCTGGACCGGGACAGGGACCTACGAGCAGTACTTC. It is translated as CAWTGTGTYEQYF.

This clonotype was seen ten or more times. This rearrangement joins TRBV5-1 to TRBJ1-1; no clear D. Germline V gene sequence: CDR1 SGHRS, CDR2 YFSETQ. The CDR3 contains 16 residues. Trimming left V 5 bases short and J 1 base short, with 18 bases between. The CDR3 loop is CASREGGTGENTEAFF. The CDR3 bases are TGCGCCAGCAGGGAAGGCGGAACCGGGGAGAACACTGAAGCTTTCTTT.

This clonotype was seen repeatedly, ten times or more. The rearrangement joins TRBV11-2 to TRBJ2-7; no reliable D call. The germline V gene encodes CDR1 SGHAT and CDR2 FQNNGV. Trimming left V 5 bases short and J 4 bases short, with 6 bases between. This CDR3 has 11 residues. The CDR3 DNA follows: TGTGCCAGCAGCGATAAATACGAGCAGTACTTC. This translates into CASSDKYEQYF.

This clonotype was counted at least ten times. This sequence joins TRBV14 and TRBJ2-7, with a possible D match to TRBD1 (5 bases). Trimming took off 6 bases at V and 6 bases at J, with 15 bases between the two ends. In germline, CDR1 is SGHDN, CDR2 FVKESK. The CDR3 is 13 amino acids. The CDR3 DNA reads TGTGCCAGCAGTAAGGGGTTTCTCTCCGAGCAGTACTTC. Its protein is CASSKGFLSEQYF.

In its sample, this clonotype was seen many times. The chain links TRBV6-5 to TRBJ1-3; D ambiguous. The germline V and J ends were trimmed by 0 bases and 0 bases, with 3 bases remaining between them. This CDR3 has 14 residues. Germline CDR1 MNHEY, CDR2 SVGAGI. The CDR3 reads CASSYSSSGNTIYF. The CDR3 bases are TGTGCCAGCAGTTACTCAAGCTCTGGAAACACCATATATTTT.

This clonotype was recorded only once. The rearrangement uses TRBV9 and TRBJ1-4; TRBD1 aligns across 8 bases. V trimming: 2 bases; J trimming: 8 bases; junction bases outside the gene matches: 8. The CDR3 is 15 amino acids. Germline CDR1 SGDLS, CDR2 YYNGEE. The CDR3 here is CASSVGQGGREKLFF. The CDR3 nucleotides are TGTGCCAGCAGCGTCGGACAGGGAGGTCGCGAAAAACTGTTTTTT.

This clonotype was picked up many times. The rearrangement joins TRBV12-3 or TRBV12-4 to TRBJ1-3; unclear D gene. The CDR3 contains 12 residues. V was pared by 8 bases and J by 4 bases, with 9 bases between. The CDR3 is CASFSFGNTIYF. CDR3 coding DNA: TGTGCCAGCTTTTCCTTCGGAAACACCATATATTTT.

This clonotype was seen only a few times. CDR3 protein: CASVSPDGKLFF. The DNA of the CDR3 is TGTGCCAGCGTGTCGCCGGATGGAAAACTGTTTTTT. The rearrangement joins TRBV12-3 or TRBV12-4 to TRBJ1-4, with D unresolved. V shed 8 bases and J shed 10 bases, with 14 bases lying between them. CDR3 length: 12 residues.

This clonotype was counted many times. The chain combines TRBV20-1 with TRBJ2-5, with 7 bases fitting TRBD1. The germline V gene encodes CDR1 DFQATT and CDR2 SNEGSKA (reference sequence). V dropped 4 bases and J dropped 4; count of bases not matched to a gene: 3. The CDR3 totals 12 residues. In DNA, the CDR3 is TGCAGTGCTAAGGGGGCGCGAGAGACCCAGTACTTC. It yields the protein CSAKGARETQYF.